These T cell receptor beta chains were read from a single sample in a study of blood T cells in healthy people across ages. Via MiXCR, TCRdb re-called the 5' RACE reads, giving one row per CDR3 protein. The profile shows roughly 800,000 distinct CDR3 sequences, over 45% of them singletons. Sequenced: blood. Source of these receptors: a man aged 25-45 years in good health. CDR3s include the opening cysteine and the closing phenylalanine or tryptophan. The D gene is left open where the match is weak. Not all rows give a size; the values are once, few, many and, for expanded clones, a class.

abundance,v_gene,d_gene,j_gene,CDR3nt,CDR3aa
.,TRBV5-5,.,TRBJ2-7,TGTGCCAGCAGCCCCGAGGTTACGGGACGGAGCTACGAGCAGTACTTC,CASSPEVTGRSYEQYF
.,TRBV28,TRBD1,TRBJ1-5,TGTGCCAGCGGTCCTACAGGGGCCGGCGATCAGCCCCAGCATTTT,CASGPTGAGDQPQHF
.,TRBV5-4,TRBD1,TRBJ1-1,TGTGCCAGCGGCCCCGTCCCCGGGACAGGGGGCGCAGCTTTCTTT,CASGPVPGTGGAAFF
few,TRBV4-3,.,TRBJ2-3,TGCGCCAGCAGCCAGGAGGGCCTGGCCGGAGTCAATACGCAGTATTTT,CASSQEGLAGVNTQYF
once,TRBV6-1,TRBD2,TRBJ2-1,TGTGCCAGCAACTTGGCCCGGGGGGGCGTCCTCAATGAGCAGTTCTTC,CASNLARGGVLNEQFF
.,TRBV11-2,TRBD2,TRBJ2-3,TGTGCCAGCAGCTTACAGCGGGGGCACACAGATACGCAGTATTTT,CASSLQRGHTDTQYF
.,TRBV6-5,.,TRBJ1-6,TGTGCCAGCAGTTTCCGAGATTCACCCCTCCACTTT,CASSFRDSPLHF
few,TRBV5-1,.,TRBJ2-7,TGCGCCAGCAGCTTGGCAGGAGGTTTATTCTACGAGCAGTACTTC,CASSLAGGLFYEQYF
.,TRBV5-1,TRBD1,TRBJ2-1,TGCGCCAGCAGCTTGGACGGGGACAGATTATACAATGAGCAGTTCTTC,CASSLDGDRLYNEQFF
.,TRBV20-1,.,TRBJ1-5,TGCAGTGCTAGGAGTGGGGCGGGCAATCAGCCCCAGCATTTT,CSARSGAGNQPQHF
.,TRBV6-6,.,TRBJ1-2,TGTGCCAGCAGGCATCAGGTGGATTATGGCTACACCTTC,CASRHQVDYGYTF
.,TRBV5-1,.,TRBJ2-5,TGCGCCAGCAGCTTGGAAATAGCTTGGGGCAATGAGCAGTACTTC,CASSLEIAWGNEQYF
.,TRBV20-1,TRBD1,TRBJ1-2,TGCAGTGCTCGAGACAGGGTTTCAAGCGGCTACACCTTC,CSARDRVSSGYTF
medium-sized,TRBV20-1,TRBD1,TRBJ2-5,TGCAGTGCTAGGTCGACCAAGGACAGGATAGAGACCCAGTACTTC,CSARSTKDRIETQYF
few,TRBV29-1,.,TRBJ2-3,TGCAGCGTTCGCCGGCATCACGGGTCCACAGATACGCAGTATTTT,CSVRRHHGSTDTQYF
.,TRBV7-2,.,TRBJ2-7,TGTGCCAGCAGGGTCGGGATAGGGCCCAATGAGCAGTACTTC,CASRVGIGPNEQYF
few,TRBV20-1,TRBD2,TRBJ2-7,TGCAGTGCCAAGGGGGGGACTAGCGGGAGCTACGAGCAGTACTTC,CSAKGGTSGSYEQYF
.,TRBV29-1,TRBD1,TRBJ1-2,TGCAGCGCCCGTGTAACAGGGGCGGGCTATGGCTACACCTTC,CSARVTGAGYGYTF
.,TRBV20-1,.,TRBJ1-2,TGCAGTGCTAGAGGGGGTGGCTACACCTTC,CSARGGGYTF
.,TRBV30,.,TRBJ1-6,TGTGCCTGGAGTGTAATCCCGGACAAAGATAATTCACCCCTCCACTTT,CAWSVIPDKDNSPLHF
few,TRBV25-1,.,TRBJ2-5,TGTGCCAGCAGTGAATATCGCAAGCAAGAGACCCAGTACTTC,CASSEYRKQETQYF
few,TRBV7-9,.,TRBJ1-2,TGTGCCAGCAGCCAAGACAGGACGCGGGTACGCAGAGGCTATGGCTACACCTTC,CASSQDRTRVRRGYGYTF
.,TRBV2,.,TRBJ1-4,TGTGCCAGCAGTGAAGCCCGAACCCTCGGGGAAAAACTGTTTTTT,CASSEARTLGEKLFF
.,TRBV28,.,TRBJ1-5,TGTGCCAGCAGTTCCGCACCCCAGCATTTT,CASSSAPQHF
once,TRBV7-3,.,TRBJ1-6,TGTGCCAGCAGCCAGACCTTCGACGGGAATTCACCCCTCCACTTT,CASSQTFDGNSPLHF
few,TRBV9,.,TRBJ2-1,TGTGCCAGCAGCGTAGGGGGGGGGCGGCCCCAGTTCTTC,CASSVGGGRPQFF